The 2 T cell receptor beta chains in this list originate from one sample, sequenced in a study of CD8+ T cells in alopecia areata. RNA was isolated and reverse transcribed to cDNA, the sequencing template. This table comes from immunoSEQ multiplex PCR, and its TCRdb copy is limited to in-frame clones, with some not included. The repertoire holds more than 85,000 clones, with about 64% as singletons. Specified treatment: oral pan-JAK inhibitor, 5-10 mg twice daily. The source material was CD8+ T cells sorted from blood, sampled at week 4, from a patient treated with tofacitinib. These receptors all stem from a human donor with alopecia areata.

CDR3 DNA sequence: TGCGCCAGCAGCCAATCTTCCGAACAGGTGTCCTACGAGCAGTACTTC. Residues: CASSQSSEQVSYEQYF. The chain combines TRBV4-1 with TRBJ2-7; the D gene is possibly TRBD1 (5 bases). With 2 bases removed from V and 1 base from J, the gap between germline ends came to 15 bases. The germline CDR1 and CDR2 sequences are MGHRA and YSYEKL. The length of the CDR3 is 16 residues.

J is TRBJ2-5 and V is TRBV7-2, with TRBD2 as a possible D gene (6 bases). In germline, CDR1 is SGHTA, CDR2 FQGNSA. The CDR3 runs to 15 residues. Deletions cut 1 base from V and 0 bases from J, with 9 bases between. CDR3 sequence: CASSLEGLNQETQYF. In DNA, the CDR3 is TGTGCCAGCAGCTTAGAGGGACTGAACCAAGAGACCCAGTACTTC. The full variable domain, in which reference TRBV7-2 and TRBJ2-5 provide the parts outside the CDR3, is GAGVSQSPSNKVTEKGKDVELRCDPISGHTALYWYRQSLGQGLEFLIYFQGNSAPDKSGLPSDRFSAERTGGSVSTLTIQRTQQEDSAVYLCASSLEGLNQETQYFGPGTRLLVL.